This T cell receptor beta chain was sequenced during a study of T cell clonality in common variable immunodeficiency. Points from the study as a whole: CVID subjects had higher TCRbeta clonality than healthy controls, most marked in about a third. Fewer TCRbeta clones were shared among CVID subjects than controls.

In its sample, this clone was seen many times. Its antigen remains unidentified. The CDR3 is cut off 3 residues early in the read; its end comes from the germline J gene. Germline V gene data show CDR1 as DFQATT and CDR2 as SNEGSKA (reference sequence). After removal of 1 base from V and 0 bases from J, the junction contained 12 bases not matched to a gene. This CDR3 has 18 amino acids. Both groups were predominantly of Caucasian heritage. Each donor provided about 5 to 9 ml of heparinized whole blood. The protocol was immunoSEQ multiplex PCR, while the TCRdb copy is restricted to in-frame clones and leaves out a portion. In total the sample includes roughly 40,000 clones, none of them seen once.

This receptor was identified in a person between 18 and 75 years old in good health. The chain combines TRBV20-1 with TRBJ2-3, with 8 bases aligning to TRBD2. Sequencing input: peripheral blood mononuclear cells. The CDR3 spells CSARVGGGGPLSTDTQYF. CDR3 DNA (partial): TGCAGTGCTAGAGTCGGGGGCGGGGGGCCCCTTAGCACAGATACG.